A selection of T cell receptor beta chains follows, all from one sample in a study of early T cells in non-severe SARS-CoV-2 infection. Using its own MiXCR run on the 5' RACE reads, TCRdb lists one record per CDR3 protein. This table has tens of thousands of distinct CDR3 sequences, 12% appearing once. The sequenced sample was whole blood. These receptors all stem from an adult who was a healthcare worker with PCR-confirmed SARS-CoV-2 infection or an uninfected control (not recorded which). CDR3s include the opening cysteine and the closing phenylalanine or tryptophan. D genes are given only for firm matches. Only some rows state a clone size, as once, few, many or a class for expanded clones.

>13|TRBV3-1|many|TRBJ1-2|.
TGTGCCAGCAGCCAAACAGCTAACTATGGCTACACCTTC
CASSQTANYGYTF
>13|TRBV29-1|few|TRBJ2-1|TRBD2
TGCAGCGCAACCGGGACTAGCGGTAATGAGCAGTTCTTC
CSATGTSGNEQFF
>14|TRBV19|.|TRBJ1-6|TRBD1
TGTGCCAGTAGCGTACAGGGGGCGAATTCACCCCTCCACTTT
CASSVQGANSPLHF
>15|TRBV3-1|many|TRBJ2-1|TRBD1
TGTGCCAGCAGCCCTGGACAGGGGGCTTACAATGAGCAGTTCTTC
CASSPGQGAYNEQFF
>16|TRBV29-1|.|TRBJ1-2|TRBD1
TGCAGCGTTGATGGGACAGGGCGAGCCGCTAGCTATGGCTACACCTTC
CSVDGTGRAASYGYTF
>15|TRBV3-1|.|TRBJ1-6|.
TGTGCCAGCAGCCAATCCGGGGGTGATAATTCACCCCTCCACTTT
CASSQSGGDNSPLHF
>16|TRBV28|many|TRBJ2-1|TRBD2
TGTGCCAGCAGTTCGGCCGGGACTAGGGTCTACAATGAGCAGTTCTTC
CASSSAGTRVYNEQFF
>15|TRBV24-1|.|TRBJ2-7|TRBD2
TGTGCCACCAGTGATTTGCCGGCGGGAGTGGGCGAGCAGTACTTC
CATSDLPAGVGEQYF
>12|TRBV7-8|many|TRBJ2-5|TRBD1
TGTGCCAGCCACAGGGGTGATGAGACCCAGTACTTC
CASHRGDETQYF
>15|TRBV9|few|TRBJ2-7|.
TGTGCCAGCAGCACGGGGACGGCCTCGGTGGACGAGCAGTACTTC
CASSTGTASVDEQYF
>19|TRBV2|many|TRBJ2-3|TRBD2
TGTGCCAGCAGTACAACCAGGACTAGCGGGAGCCTCAGCACAGATACGCAGTATTTT
CASSTTRTSGSLSTDTQYF
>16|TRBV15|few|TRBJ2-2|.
TGTGCCACCAGCAGCCGGAGAACAGTGAACACCGGGGAGCTGTTTTTT
CATSSRRTVNTGELFF
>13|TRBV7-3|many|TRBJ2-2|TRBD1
TGTGCCAGCAGCACAGGGGGAACCGGGGAGCTGTTTTTT
CASSTGGTGELFF
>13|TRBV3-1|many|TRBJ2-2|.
TGTGCCAGCAGCCCCGTTCGAAGCGGGGAGCTGTTTTTT
CASSPVRSGELFF
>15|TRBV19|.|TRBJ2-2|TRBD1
TGTGCCAGTAGTATTATGACAGGGGGCACCGGGGAGCTGTTTTTT
CASSIMTGGTGELFF
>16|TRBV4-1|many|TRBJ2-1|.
TGCGCCAGCAGCCAAGAACCAGCCGGGGGATACAATGAGCAGTTCTTC
CASSQEPAGGYNEQFF
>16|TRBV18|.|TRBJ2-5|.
TGTGCCAGCTCACCACCGGCGCTAGCTCAAGGGGAGACCCAGTACTTC
CASSPPALAQGETQYF
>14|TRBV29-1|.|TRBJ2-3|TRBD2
TGCAGCGTTGGGAAGCGGGAGAACACAGATACGCAGTATTTT
CSVGKRENTDTQYF
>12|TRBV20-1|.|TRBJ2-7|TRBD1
TGCAGTGCTGGGGACAGAAACTACGAGCAGTACTTC
CSAGDRNYEQYF
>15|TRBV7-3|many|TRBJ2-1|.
TGTGCCAGCAGCCAGGGGAGGGTAGATTACAATGAGCAGTTCTTC
CASSQGRVDYNEQFF
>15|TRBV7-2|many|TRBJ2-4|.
TGTGCCAGCAGCCCGAGGGGTCTAGCCAAAAACATTCAGTACTTC
CASSPRGLAKNIQYF
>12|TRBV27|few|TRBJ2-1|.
TGTGCCAGCAGTTTTGTCGCCAGTGAGCAGTTCTTC
CASSFVASEQFF
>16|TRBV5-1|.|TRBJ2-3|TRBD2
TGCGCCAGCAGCACAGGACTAGCGGGAGCAGTAGATACGCAGTATTTT
CASSTGLAGAVDTQYF
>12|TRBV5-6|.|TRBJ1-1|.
TGTGCCAGCAGCTCCCTCGCGGCTGAAGCTTTCTTT
CASSSLAAEAFF
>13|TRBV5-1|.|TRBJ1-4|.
TGCGCCAGCAGCTTGGAGACGGCCTCGAAACTGTTTTTT
CASSLETASKLFF
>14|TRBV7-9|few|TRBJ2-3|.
TGTGCCAGCAGATCGACAACTAGCACAGATACGCAGTATTTT
CASRSTTSTDTQYF
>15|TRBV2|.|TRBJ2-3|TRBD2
TGTGCCAGCAGGCCGGTAGCGGGAGATTCAGATACGCAGTATTTT
CASRPVAGDSDTQYF
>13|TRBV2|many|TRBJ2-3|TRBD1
TGTGCCAGCAGGAGGGGGCCAACAGATACGCAGTATTTT
CASRRGPTDTQYF
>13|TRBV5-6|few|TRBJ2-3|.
TGTGCCAGCAGCCCCGAACTAGATGATACGCAGTATTTT
CASSPELDDTQYF
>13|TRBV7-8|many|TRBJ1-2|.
TGTGCCAGCAGTGCGAACATACTCTATGGCTACACCTTC
CASSANILYGYTF
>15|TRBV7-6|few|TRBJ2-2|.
TGTGCCAGCAGCCCCCAGGGAGGAGTTACCGGGGAGCTGTTTTTT
CASSPQGGVTGELFF
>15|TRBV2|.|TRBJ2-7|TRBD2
TGTGCCAGCGGTGGTTGGACTAGCGGGGCCTCGGAGCAGTACTTC
CASGGWTSGASEQYF
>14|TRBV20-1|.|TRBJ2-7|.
TGCAGTGCTAGAACGTCTAGCGCTTCCTACGAGCAGTACTTC
CSARTSSASYEQYF
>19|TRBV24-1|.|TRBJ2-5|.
TGTGCCACCAGTGATCCCCAATCCGACGCGCGGGCCCTCCAAGAGACCCAGTACTTC
CATSDPQSDARALQETQYF
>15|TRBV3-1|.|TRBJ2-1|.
TGTGCCAGCAGCCAATATCCAGGGGACCACAATGAGCAGTTCTTC
CASSQYPGDHNEQFF
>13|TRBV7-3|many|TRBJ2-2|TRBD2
TGTGCCAGCAGCCCCCGGGGGGGCAGGGAGCTGTTTTTT
CASSPRGGRELFF
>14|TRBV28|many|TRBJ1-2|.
TGTGCCAGCAGTTTAGGGCTTTCTCCGGATGGCTACACCTTC
CASSLGLSPDGYTF
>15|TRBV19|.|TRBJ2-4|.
TGTGCCAGTAGTGCCCTAACGGGAGAGGAAAACATTCAGTACTTC
CASSALTGEENIQYF
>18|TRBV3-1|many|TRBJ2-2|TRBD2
TGTGCCAGCAGCCAAGAAGCAGCGGGAGGCCCGAACACCGGGGAGCTGTTTTTT
CASSQEAAGGPNTGELFF
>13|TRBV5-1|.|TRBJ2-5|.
TGCGCCAGCAGCCGGAGGGGGCAGGAGACCCAGTACTTC
CASSRRGQETQYF
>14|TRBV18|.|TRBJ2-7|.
TGTGCCAGCTCACCACAACATGGATCGCAGGGTGCATACTTC
CASSPQHGSQGAYF
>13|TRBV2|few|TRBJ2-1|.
TGTGCCAGCAGTGAACAACCCTTCAATGAGCAGTTCTTC
CASSEQPFNEQFF
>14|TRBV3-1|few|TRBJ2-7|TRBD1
TGTGCCAGCAGCCAATTCAACAGGGGCTACGAGCAGTACTTC
CASSQFNRGYEQYF
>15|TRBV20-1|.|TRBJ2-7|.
TGCAGTGCTAGCCACTCCCAGAGTCCCCCAGGGGTGCAGTACTTC
CSASHSQSPPGVQYF
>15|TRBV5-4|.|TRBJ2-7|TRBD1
TGTGCCAGCAGCTTGGTGGACAGGGGGGTTCTCGAGCAGTACTTC
CASSLVDRGVLEQYF
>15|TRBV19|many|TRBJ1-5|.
TGTGCCAGTAGTATTCTAAGGCAGAGCAATCAGCCCCAGCATTTT
CASSILRQSNQPQHF
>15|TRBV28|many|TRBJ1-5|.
TGTGCCAGCAGTTTATTGACAGAATTGGGGCAGCCCCAGCATTTT
CASSLLTELGQPQHF
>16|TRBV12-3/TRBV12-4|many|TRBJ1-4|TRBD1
TGTGCCAGCAGTCCAATTCCGGGACAGGGACAAGAAAAACTGTTTTTT
CASSPIPGQGQEKLFF
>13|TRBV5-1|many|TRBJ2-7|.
TGCGCCAGCAGCGACGTAGGCCCCTACGAGCAGTACTTC
CASSDVGPYEQYF